These 25 T cell receptor beta chains were sequenced from one sample in a study of early T cells in non-severe SARS-CoV-2 infection. TCRdb redid the calling of the 5' RACE reads with MiXCR, one entry per CDR3 protein. The table lists over 25,000 distinct CDR3 sequences, roughly 5% of them singletons. The sequenced material came from whole blood. These receptors originate from an adult who was a healthcare worker with PCR-confirmed SARS-CoV-2 infection or an uninfected control (not recorded which).

The table lists this clonotype with many counts. CDR3 sequence reads: CASSLGQGGYSPLHF. The CDR3 coding sequence is TGTGCCAGCAGCCTTGGACAGGGAGGGTACTCACCCCTCCACTTT. V is TRBV6-5 and J is TRBJ1-6; 8 nucleotides line up with TRBD1. With V trimmed by 6 bases and J by 10 bases, 11 bases remained unmatched. Looked up from germline, CDR1 is MNHEY and CDR2 is SVGAGI. This CDR3 has 15 amino acids.

For this clonotype: A read error may explain this, as a much larger clone is one base away. The V gene is TRBV7-9, the J gene TRBJ2-7; no clear D gene. The germline gives CDR1 SEHNR, CDR2 FQNEAQ (reference sequence). This CDR3 spans 12 amino acids. CDR3 nucleotides: TGTGCCAGCAGCTTACGCGCCTCCGAGCAGCACTTC. This sequence encodes CASSLRASEQHF.

There are a few counts of this clonotype. The chain carries TRBV5-1 and TRBJ2-4; TRBD2 is a possible D gene (5 bases). This CDR3 is 15 amino acids long. V gave up 2 bases and J gave up 6 bases, with 15 bases separating them. Germline assignment: CDR1 SGHRS and CDR2 YFSETQ. CDR3 DNA: TGCGCCAGCAGCTTCTCTGGAGGTGACTTAAACATTCAGTACTTC. As protein: CASSFSGGDLNIQYF.

Ten or more counts support this clonotype. The chain combines TRBV7-2 with TRBJ2-3; 7 positions match TRBD1. After removal of 4 bases from V and 0 bases from J, the junction contained 28 bases not matched to a gene. CDR3 size: 23 residues. Germline lookup yields CDR1 SGHTA and CDR2 FQGNSA. The chain's CDR3 is CASSYSHTKWDSTFGVSTDTQYF. In DNA, the CDR3 is TGTGCCAGCAGCTACTCACATACTAAATGGGACAGTACTTTTGGAGTGAGCACAGATACGCAGTATTTT.

There are many counts of this clonotype. The chain carries TRBV5-4 and TRBJ1-2; D might be TRBD1 (6 bases). The CDR3 consists of 15 residues. Per the germline V gene, CDR1 is SGHNT and CDR2 is YYREEE (reference sequence). Trimming stripped 1 base from V and 0 bases from J, with 10 bases between. The CDR3 protein is CASSLNAGANYGYTF. CDR3 in DNA: TGTGCCAGCAGCTTGAACGCAGGGGCTAACTATGGCTACACCTTC.

This clonotype was seen ten or more times. This chain links TRBV19 with TRBJ2-5, with no clear D. Germline assignment: CDR1 LNHDA and CDR2 SQIVND (reference sequence). The CDR3 is 15 residues long. The V end was cut by 0 bases, the J end by 1 base, with 9 bases between. The CDR3, as DNA: TGTGCCAGTAGTATAGAAAGGAACCGCCAAGAGACCCAGTACTTC. It is translated as CASSIERNRQETQYF.

This chain joins TRBV7-6 and TRBJ2-3; the match to TRBD1 covers 8 bases. Unmatched junction bases numbered 8, after V lost 5 bases and J lost 1 base. Germline-derived CDR1 and CDR2 are SGHVS and FNYEAQ. The CDR3 length is 16 residues. The CDR3 DNA sequence: TGTGCCAGCAGCCTCAATCGGGGACAGGGCACAGATACGCAGTATTTT. It is translated as CASSLNRGQGTDTQYF.

This clonotype came up once. The rearrangement joins TRBV15 to TRBJ2-4; D is possibly TRBD2 (6 bases). V was pared by 1 base and J by 7 bases, with 14 bases between. Germline CDR1 reads LNHNV; CDR2 reads YYDKDF (reference sequence). This CDR3 comprises 15 residues. CDR3 DNA: TGTGCCACCAGCAGAGGAGGAGTGGCGGGGAACATTCAGTACTTC. This codes for CATSRGGVAGNIQYF.

This clonotype was picked up many times. For the CDR3, the DNA is TGTGCCTGGACGGAACAGTACACCGGGGAGCTGTTTTTT. As protein: CAWTEQYTGELFF. The chain is built from TRBV30 and TRBJ2-2; D not certain. From germline, CDR1 is GTSNPN and CDR2 SVGIG (reference sequence). This CDR3 is built from 13 residues. The germline V and J ends were trimmed by 4 bases and 3 bases, with 9 bases remaining between them.

In this sample, this clonotype turned up many times. The chain joins TRBV6-2 or TRBV6-3 to TRBJ2-1; 7 positions agree with TRBD1. The V segment lost 10 bases and the J segment 3 bases; nucleotides outside the gene matches: 6. Germline CDR1 MNHEY, CDR2 SVGEGT. The CDR3 contains 13 residues. CDR3 DNA sequence: TGTGCCACCACAGGGGCCCACTACAATGAGCAGTTCTTC. Translation: CATTGAHYNEQFF.

This clonotype was detected ten times or more. The rearrangement links TRBV12-3 or TRBV12-4 to TRBJ1-4; D is unresolved. V lost 0 bases and J lost 10, with 18 bases in between. This CDR3 has 16 residues. The CDR3 nucleotides are TGTGCCAGCAGTTTAGCCGGCGACCGGCTTTGGGGAAAACTGTTTTTT. Translated, it gives CASSLAGDRLWGKLFF.

This clonotype was seen at least ten times. The chain combines TRBV11-2 with TRBJ2-1; TRBD2 aligns across 8 bases. The CDR3 is 16 amino acids. The germline V gene has CDR1 SGHAT and CDR2 FQNNGV. Trimming at V came to 1 base and at J to 4 bases, leaving 6 bases not matched to a gene. The CDR3 reads CASSLAAGVLYNEQFF. The DNA for the CDR3 is TGTGCCAGCAGCTTAGCAGCGGGGGTCCTATACAATGAGCAGTTCTTC. Using reference TRBV11-2 and TRBJ2-1 for the parts outside the CDR3, the full variable domain is EAGVAQSPRYKIIEKRQSVAFWCNPISGHATLYWYQQILGQGPKLLIQFQNNGVVDDSQLPKDRFSAERLKGVDSTLKIQPAKLEDSAVYLCASSLAAGVLYNEQFFGPGTRLTVL.

This clonotype came up many times. V gene TRBV6-2 or TRBV6-3 combines with J gene TRBJ1-5, with TRBD1 identical over 7 bases. Germline trimming cut 6 bases from V and 4 bases from J; bases unmatched to any gene: 6. This CDR3 has 14 residues. Germline V gives CDR1 MNHEY, CDR2 SVGEGT. CDR3 coding DNA: TGTGCCAGCAGGACCAGGGGGGGAAATCAGCCCCAGCATTTT. Translation gives CASRTRGGNQPQHF.

This clonotype was seen more than once but under ten times. The rearrangement uses TRBV5-1 and TRBJ1-4; D is unclear. Germline V gene lookup returns CDR1 SGHRS and CDR2 YFSETQ. V dropped 2 bases and J dropped 6 bases, with 8 bases sitting between them. The CDR3 length is 13 residues. The CDR3 DNA reads as TGCGCCAGCAGCTTAACCGGCGATGAAAAACTGTTTTTT. It is translated as CASSLTGDEKLFF.

The gene calls are TRBV12-3 or TRBV12-4 and TRBJ2-2; a weak D match, TRBD1 (6 bases). The CDR3 consists of 15 residues. V was pared by 3 bases and J by 4 bases, with 12 bases between. The CDR3 bases are TGTGCCAGCAGTTTCCTGGGGGCGGCCACCGGGGAGCTGTTTTTT. It yields the protein CASSFLGAATGELFF.

This clonotype has a count of ten or more. The gene calls are TRBV18 and TRBJ1-4, with TRBD1 as a possible D gene (5 bases). From germline, CDR1 is KGHSH and CDR2 LQKENI. The CDR3 consists of 14 residues. Trimming removed 3 bases at V and 6 bases at J, with 11 bases between. CDR3 sequence reads: CASSPQGNDEKLFF. For the CDR3, the DNA is TGTGCCAGCTCACCCCAGGGTAACGATGAAAAACTGTTTTTT.

The rearrangement uses TRBV5-4 and TRBJ1-4; D call uncertain. The CDR3 is made up of 15 amino acids. The V gene's germline CDR1 is SGHNT and CDR2 YYREEE (reference sequence). Trimming removed 3 bases from V and 8 bases from J, with 17 bases in between. The CDR3 reads CASSSGFSREEKLFF. The DNA for the CDR3 is TGTGCCAGCAGCTCGGGATTTTCGCGGGAGGAAAAACTGTTTTTT.

In its sample, this clonotype was seen many times. The chain combines TRBV5-6 with TRBJ2-3; tentative D call: TRBD2 (5 bases). The V and J ends lost 1 base and 9 bases respectively, with 15 bases between them. The length of the CDR3 is 14 residues. In germline, CDR1 is SGHDT, CDR2 YYEEEE. This CDR3 is CASSLSAGRKTQYF. The DNA for the CDR3 is TGTGCCAGCAGCTTGTCCGCGGGCCGAAAAACGCAGTATTTT.

At least ten counts were recorded for this clonotype. CDR3 coding DNA: TGTGCCAGCAGGACTTCCGGGGACACAGATACGCAGTATTTT. This sequence encodes CASRTSGDTDTQYF. The chain carries TRBV4-2 and TRBJ2-3, with D possibly TRBD2 on 5 matching bases. The length of the CDR3 is 14 residues. The V end was cut by 6 bases, the J end by 2 bases, with 12 bases between. CDR1 is LGHNA and CDR2 is YNFKEQ in the germline V gene.

This clonotype was recorded a few times. V is TRBV30 and J is TRBJ2-3; a weak D match, TRBD2 (6 bases). CDR3 length: 17 amino acids. Trimming removed 4 bases from V and 2 bases from J, with 22 bases in between. The germline gives CDR1 GTSNPN, CDR2 SVGIG (reference sequence). In DNA, the CDR3 is TGTGCCTGGAAAAAGTTCGGACTACATCTAAACACAGATACGCAGTATTTT. Translating gives CAWKKFGLHLNTDTQYF.

This clonotype was recorded many times. The genes are TRBV15 and TRBJ1-1; D gene uncertain. Looked up from germline, CDR1 is LNHNV and CDR2 is YYDKDF (reference sequence). The CDR3 runs 15 residues. V lost 1 base to trimming and J lost 0 bases, with 9 bases between them. The CDR3 spells CATSRVASMNTEAFF. The CDR3 DNA is TGTGCCACCAGCAGAGTTGCCAGCATGAACACTGAAGCTTTCTTT.

The table lists this clonotype with a few counts. The chain employs TRBV7-8 and TRBJ2-7; TRBD1 aligns across 9 bases. The CDR3 sequence is 15 residues long. The trim removed 3 bases at V and 1 base at J, leaving 4 bases unmatched. Germline V gene data show CDR1 as SGHVS and CDR2 as FQNEAQ. The CDR3 DNA sequence: TGTGCCAGCAGCTTTGAGACAGGGGGATCCTACGAGCAGTACTTC. Residues: CASSFETGGSYEQYF.

In its sample, this clonotype was seen a few times. This sequence joins TRBV30 and TRBJ2-2; no reliable D call. The CDR3 extends over 11 amino acids. Looked up from germline, CDR1 is GTSNPN and CDR2 is SVGIG (reference sequence). Trimming stripped 4 bases from V and 8 bases from J, with 8 bases between. Here the CDR3 reads CAWTDGGELFF. CDR3 coding DNA: TGTGCCTGGACTGATGGGGGGGAGCTGTTTTTT.

This clonotype was found many times. The chain has TRBV20-1 and TRBJ2-1, with D possibly TRBD2 on 5 matching bases. V lost 3 bases to trimming and J lost 8 bases, with 14 bases between them. This CDR3 comprises 13 residues. Germline values: CDR1 DFQATT, CDR2 SNEGSKA (reference sequence). The CDR3 bases are TGCAGTGCTAGTACGCTAATCGGGGATGAGCAGTTCTTC. Protein product: CSASTLIGDEQFF.

This clonotype was recorded many times. V usage is TRBV4-1 and J usage is TRBJ2-3, with D hard to call. Per germline, CDR1 MGHRA and CDR2 YSYEKL. V was clipped by 4 bases and J by 3 bases, with 8 bases between them. This CDR3 is built from 13 residues. The CDR3 loop is CASSPPGTDTQYF. The CDR3 DNA reads as TGCGCCAGCAGCCCGCCCGGGACAGATACGCAGTATTTT.